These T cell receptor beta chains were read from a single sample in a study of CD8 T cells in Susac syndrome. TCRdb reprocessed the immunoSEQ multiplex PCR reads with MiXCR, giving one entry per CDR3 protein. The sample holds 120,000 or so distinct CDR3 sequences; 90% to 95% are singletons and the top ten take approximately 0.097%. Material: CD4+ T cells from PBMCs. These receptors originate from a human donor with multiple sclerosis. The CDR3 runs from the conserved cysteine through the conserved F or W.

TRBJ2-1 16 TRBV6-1 CASTLEGRGSYNEQFF
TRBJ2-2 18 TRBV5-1 CASSPLPRQGMNTGELFF
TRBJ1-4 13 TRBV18 CASSPPSQEKLFF
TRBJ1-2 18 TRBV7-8 CASSLANFRTGGQGGYTF
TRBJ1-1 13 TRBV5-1 CASSWDTDTEAFF
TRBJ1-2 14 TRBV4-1 CASSQAGGNYGYTF
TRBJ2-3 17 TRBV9 CASSVATTSYYPDTQYF
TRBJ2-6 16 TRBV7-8 CASSLVDSSGANVLTF
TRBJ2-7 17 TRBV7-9 CASSSRSETAKSYEQYF
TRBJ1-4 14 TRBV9 CASSVGRPGEKLFF
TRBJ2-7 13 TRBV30 CAWSSRQGYEQYF
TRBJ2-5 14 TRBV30 CAWSVGGARETQYF
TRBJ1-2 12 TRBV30 CAWKRGEYGYTF
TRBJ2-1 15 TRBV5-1 CASSLGDTQYNEQFF
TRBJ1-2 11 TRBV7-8 CASSLQGSYTF
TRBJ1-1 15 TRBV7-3 CASSPEQGAGTEAFF
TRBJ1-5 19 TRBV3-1 CASSQDLVGALGYHQPQHF
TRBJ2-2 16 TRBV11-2 CASTRFGTGEAGELFF
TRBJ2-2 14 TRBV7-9 CASTTGVYTGELFF
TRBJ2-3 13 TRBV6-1 CASSDVFPDTQYF
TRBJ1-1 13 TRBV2 CASSEETGTEAFF
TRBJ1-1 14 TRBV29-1 CSVVTLALNTEAFF
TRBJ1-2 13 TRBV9 CASNSGEPYGYTF
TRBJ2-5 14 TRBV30 CAWSPFGRTETQYF
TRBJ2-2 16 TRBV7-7 CASSFGTGEKDGELFF
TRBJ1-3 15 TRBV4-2 CASSQDSGPGNTIYF
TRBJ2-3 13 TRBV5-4 CASSLDRADTQYF
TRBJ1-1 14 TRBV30 CAWNPGVRDTEAFF
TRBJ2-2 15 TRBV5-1 CASSLSTGVPGELFF
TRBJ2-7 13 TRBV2 CASSPITGEEQYF
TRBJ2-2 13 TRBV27 CASSYWNTGELFF
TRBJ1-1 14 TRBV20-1 CSAKVQGLWTEAFF
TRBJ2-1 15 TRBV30 CAWKSGPTGANEQFF
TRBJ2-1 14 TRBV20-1 CSARGRGASNEQFF
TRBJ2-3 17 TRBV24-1 CATSDHVWRGRSDTQYF
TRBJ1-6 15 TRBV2 CASSWRTAYNSPLHF
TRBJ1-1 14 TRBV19 CASSIDHGKTEAFF
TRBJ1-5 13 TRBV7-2 CASSRTVDQPQHF
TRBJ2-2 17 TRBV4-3 CASSQDRWGGNTGELFF
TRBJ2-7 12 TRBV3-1 CASSQVISEQYF
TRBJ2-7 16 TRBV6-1 CASSISGTGGSYEQYF
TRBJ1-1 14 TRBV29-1 CSVERAGGSFEAFF
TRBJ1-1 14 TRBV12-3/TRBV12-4 CASRTVRLDTEAFF
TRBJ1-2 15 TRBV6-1 CASSEGQAAPFGYTF
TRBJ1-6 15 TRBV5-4 CASSLPGGHNSPLHF
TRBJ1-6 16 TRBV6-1 CASSGFTGPYNSPLHF
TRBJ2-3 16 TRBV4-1 CASSQFEGGSTDTQYF
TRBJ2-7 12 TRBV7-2 CASTAWTYEQYF
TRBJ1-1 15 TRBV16 CASSRAVKSGTEAFF
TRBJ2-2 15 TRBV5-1 CASSLSGASAGELFF